This T cell receptor beta chain was found in a study of T cells in localized non-small cell lung cancer. Study-wide results and limits: The study linked higher blood T cell density to longer overall survival.

This clone has a single count. Its matching antigen is unknown. CDR3 length: 13 residues. Germline CDR1 reads GTSNPN; CDR2 reads SVGIG (reference sequence). Trimming stripped 4 bases from V and 5 bases from J, with 14 bases between. TCRdb keeps only in-frame clones here, not all; method: immunoSEQ multiplex PCR. Among tens of thousands of clones, approximately 86% were seen once, and the ten largest hold roughly 7%. This TCR came from a woman aged 18 to 55 with stage III lung adenocarcinoma. The chain has TRBV30 and TRBJ1-1; D is possibly TRBD1 (6 bases). This sample comprised peripheral blood, obtained before any cancer treatment. The chain's CDR3 is CAWTEGRGTEAFF. DNA for the CDR3: TGTGCCTGGACTGAGGGCAGGGGAACTGAAGCTTTCTTT.